This T cell receptor (beta chain) was captured by sequencing in a study of graft-versus-host responses after intestinal transplantation. Trimming shortened V by 8 bases and J by 8 bases, and 13 bases separated the two germline ends. In germline, CDR1 is MNHEY, CDR2 SMNVEV (reference sequence). The CDR3 runs 12 residues. For this clone: Its antigen is unknown.

Assay: immunoSEQ multiplex PCR; the TCRdb copy retains only in-frame clones and omits some. The table records fewer than 85,000 clones, about 94% of them present only once. The genes are TRBV27 and TRBJ2-1, with D possibly TRBD2 on 6 matching bases. The sample consisted of unstimulated CD8+ T cells sorted from spleen or lymph node cells, taken before intestinal transplant. This sequence originates from a human donor who received an intestinal transplant. The CDR3 sequence: CASSYWGDEQFF. DNA for the CDR3: TGTGCCAGCTCGTACTGGGGGGATGAGCAGTTCTTC.